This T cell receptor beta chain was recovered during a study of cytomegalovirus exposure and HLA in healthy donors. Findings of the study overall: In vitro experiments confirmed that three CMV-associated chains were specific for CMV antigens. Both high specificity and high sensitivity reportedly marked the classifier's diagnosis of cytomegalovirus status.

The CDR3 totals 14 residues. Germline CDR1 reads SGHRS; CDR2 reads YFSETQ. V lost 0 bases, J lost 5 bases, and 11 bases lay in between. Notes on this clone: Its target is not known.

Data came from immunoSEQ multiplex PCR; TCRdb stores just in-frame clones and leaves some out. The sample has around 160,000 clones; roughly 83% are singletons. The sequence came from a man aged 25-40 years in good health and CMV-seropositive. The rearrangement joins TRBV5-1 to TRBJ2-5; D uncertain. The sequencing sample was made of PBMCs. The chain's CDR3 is CASSLVSPRETQYF. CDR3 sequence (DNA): TGCGCCAGCAGCTTGGTGTCCCCCCGGGAGACCCAGTACTTC.